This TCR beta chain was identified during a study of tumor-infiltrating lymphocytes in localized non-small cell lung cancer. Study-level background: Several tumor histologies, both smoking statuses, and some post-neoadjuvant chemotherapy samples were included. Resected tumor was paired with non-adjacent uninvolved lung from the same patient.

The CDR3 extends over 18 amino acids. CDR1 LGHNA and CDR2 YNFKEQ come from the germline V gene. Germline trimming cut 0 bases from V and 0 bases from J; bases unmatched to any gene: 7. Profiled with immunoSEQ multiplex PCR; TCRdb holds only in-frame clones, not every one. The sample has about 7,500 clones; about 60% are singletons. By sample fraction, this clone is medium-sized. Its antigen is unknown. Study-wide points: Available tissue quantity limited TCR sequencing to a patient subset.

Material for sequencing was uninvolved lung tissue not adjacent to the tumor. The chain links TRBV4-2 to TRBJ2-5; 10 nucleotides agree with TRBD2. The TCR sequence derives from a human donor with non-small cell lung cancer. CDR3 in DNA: TGTGCCAGCAGCCAAGATTTGAGCGGGGGGGCAGACCAAGAGACCCAGTACTTC. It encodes CASSQDLSGGADQETQYF.